These 27 T cell receptor beta chains were all obtained from the same sample, sequenced in a study of cytomegalovirus exposure and HLA in healthy donors (dated by TCRdb to the late 2010s). Receptor amplification or capture employed the immunoSEQ multiplex PCR assay. Sourced from immuneACCESS, this table was stored by TCRdb with only in-frame sequences that have V and J called. A share of the clones is absent; for the studies checked, an unresolved V gene accounts for under half, and the remainder has no known explanation. The sample table lists over 80,000 clones, roughly 85% of them with a count of one. The ten largest clones capture more than 20% of the sample. The specimen was PBMCs. The source is a man aged 18 to 29 in good health and CMV-seropositive.

The chain has TRBV4-1 and TRBJ2-5, with 11 nucleotides matching TRBD1. The germline V gene encodes CDR1 MGHRA and CDR2 YSYEKL. The CDR3 runs to 15 residues. J gave up 5 bases and V 5 bases, and 7 bases lay outside the gene matches. The CDR3, as DNA: TGCGCCAGCAGCACGGGACAGGGGGTTCGCGAGACCCAGTACTTC. It specifies CASSTGQGVRETQYF.

CDR3 DNA sequence: TGCGCCAGCGGGCCGCTTGGGACAGACACAGATACGCAGTATTTT. Its protein is CASGPLGTDTDTQYF. V is TRBV5-1 and J is TRBJ2-3; TRBD1 matches at 7 bases. The CDR3 has 15 residues. Germline lookup yields CDR1 SGHRS and CDR2 YFSETQ. With 7 bases clipped from V and 2 bases from J, the junction kept 10 bases outside the gene matches. Together with reference TRBV5-1 and TRBJ2-3, the CDR3 gives the full variable domain: KAGVTQTPRYLIKTRGQQVTLSCSPISGHRSVSWYQQTPGQGLQFLFEYFSETQRNKGNFPGRFSGRQFSNSRSEMNVSTLELGDSALYLCASGPLGTDTDTQYFGPGTRLTVL.

The CDR3 DNA follows: TGTGCCAGCAGCCAAGTTCTACTAGCGGGAGAACAGGGCGGCGAGCAGTACTTC. It yields the protein CASSQVLLAGEQGGEQYF. The V call is TRBV4-2, the J call TRBJ2-7; TRBD2 matches at 11 bases. From germline, CDR1 is LGHNA and CDR2 YNFKEQ. J lost 6 bases, V lost 1 base, and 14 bases had no gene match. This CDR3 spans 18 amino acids.

The chain recombines TRBV10-3 with TRBJ1-1; D gene unclear. Per the germline V gene, CDR1 is ENHRY and CDR2 is SYGVKD. Trimming took off 7 bases at V and 3 bases at J, with 12 bases between the two ends. This CDR3 contains 13 residues. CDR3 sequence: CAITPTGYTEAFF. The CDR3 DNA sequence: TGTGCCATCACTCCGACGGGGTACACTGAAGCTTTCTTT.

In this sample, this clone turned up once. The rearrangement links TRBV27 to TRBJ2-1, with D possibly matching TRBD1 (5 bases). This CDR3 has 15 residues. The germline V gene has CDR1 MNHEY and CDR2 SMNVEV (reference sequence). V lost 7 bases, J lost 6 bases, and 19 bases lay in between. In DNA form, the CDR3 reads TGTGCCAGCACCTCCCCGTCGCGCACAGGCAATGAGCAGTTCTTC. Residues: CASTSPSRTGNEQFF.

This chain links TRBV9 with TRBJ1-3; 9 bases fit TRBD1. The CDR3 consists of 16 residues. After removal of 4 bases from V and 0 bases from J, the junction contained 5 bases not matched to a gene. Germline lookup yields CDR1 SGDLS and CDR2 YYNGEE. The CDR3 coding sequence is TGTGCCAGCAGCCTTGGGACAGGGCGCTCTGGAAACACCATATATTTT. This encodes CASSLGTGRSGNTIYF.

V is TRBV27 and J is TRBJ2-7; possible D gene TRBD2, 5 bases. Germline-derived CDR1 and CDR2 are MNHEY and SMNVEV (reference sequence). The CDR3 has 18 amino acids. Trimming cost V 2 bases and J 4 bases, with 24 bases left between them. CDR3: CASSLRVLLVARSYEQYF. Written as DNA, the CDR3 is TGTGCCAGCAGTTTAAGGGTCTTATTGGTAGCGCGGAGTTACGAGCAGTACTTC.

This clone was detected once. This chain connects TRBV9 to TRBJ2-3; 8 positions match TRBD1. Germline CDR1 is SGDLS and CDR2 is YYNGEE. V was clipped by 1 base and J by 2 bases; unmatched bases: 6. This CDR3 spans 16 amino acids. For the CDR3, the DNA is TGTGCCAGCAGCGTAAGAGGACAGGGCATCACAGATACGCAGTATTTT. Its translation is CASSVRGQGITDTQYF.

This sequence joins TRBV28 and TRBJ2-1; possible D gene TRBD1, 5 bases. Germline V lookup: CDR1 MDHEN, CDR2 SYDVKM. The ends were cut back, 1 base at V and 3 bases at J, with 13 bases in the middle. The CDR3 spans 16 residues. As DNA, the CDR3 is TGTGCCAGCAGTTTATCGGGCAGGGCGAGCTACAATGAGCAGTTCTTC. Translation gives CASSLSGRASYNEQFF.

This rearrangement joins TRBV7-9 to TRBJ2-5, with D possibly matching TRBD2 (5 bases). This CDR3 is built from 14 residues. Trimming shortened V by 3 bases and J by 5 bases, and 13 bases separated the two germline ends. Germline V gene lookup returns CDR1 SEHNR and CDR2 FQNEAQ (reference sequence). The CDR3: CASSFIAGLETQYF. Written as DNA, the CDR3 is TGTGCCAGCAGCTTTATCGCGGGCCTCGAGACCCAGTACTTC.

This rearrangement joins TRBV18 to TRBJ2-1; the D gene is possibly TRBD2 (5 bases). CDR3 size: 13 residues. The V end lost 6 bases, the J end lost 5 bases, and 11 bases lay between the germline ends. Per the germline V gene, CDR1 is KGHSH and CDR2 is LQKENI. The CDR3: CASSPTRDNEQFF. The CDR3 bases are TGTGCCAGCTCGCCAACTAGAGACAATGAGCAGTTCTTC.

J is TRBJ2-1 and V is TRBV7-9; tentative D call: TRBD2 (5 bases). The CDR3 length is 17 residues. Per germline, CDR1 SEHNR and CDR2 FQNEAQ (reference sequence). Trimming left V 1 base short and J 2 bases short, with 15 bases between. The CDR3 protein is CASSLGRRVSPYNEQFF. DNA of the CDR3: TGTGCCAGCAGCTTAGGTAGGCGGGTCTCTCCCTACAATGAGCAGTTCTTC. Filled out from reference TRBV7-9 and TRBJ2-1, the complete variable domain reads DTGVSQNPRHKITKRGQNVTFRCDPISEHNRLYWYRQTLGQGPEFLTYFQNEAQLEKSRLLSDRFSAERPKGSFSTLEIQRTEQGDSAMYLCASSLGRRVSPYNEQFFGPGTRLTVL.

This sequence joins TRBV27 and TRBJ1-1; D perhaps matches TRBD1 (5 bases). The CDR3 length is 14 residues. V dropped 3 bases and J dropped 0 bases, with 8 bases sitting between them. Germline-derived CDR1 and CDR2 are MNHEY and SMNVEV (reference sequence). The CDR3 protein is CASSLGQVNTEAFF. DNA of the CDR3: TGTGCCAGCAGTTTGGGGCAGGTGAACACTGAAGCTTTCTTT.

The chain couples TRBV5-1 to TRBJ2-1; D ambiguous. Germline V lookup: CDR1 SGHRS, CDR2 YFSETQ. Deletions cut 5 bases from V and 0 bases from J, with 18 bases between. This CDR3 has 17 amino acids. CDR3 DNA: TGCGCCAGCAGTATCTCAATGGCATCCCGCTCCTACAATGAGCAGTTCTTC. Its translation is CASSISMASRSYNEQFF.

This chain connects TRBV6-1 to TRBJ2-3; 9 nucleotides line up with TRBD1. This CDR3 region has 15 residues. Germline trimming cut 6 bases from V and 5 bases from J; bases unmatched to any gene: 9. The V gene's germline CDR1 is MNHNS and CDR2 SASEGT. This chain's CDR3 is CASRISTGGKDTQYF. The CDR3 coding sequence is TGTGCCAGCAGAATTTCGACAGGGGGTAAAGATACGCAGTATTTT.

This clone occurred a few times. The V gene is TRBV11-3, the J gene TRBJ2-7, with 7 bases identical to TRBD2. The CDR3 is 13 residues long. Germline V gene data show CDR1 as SGHNT and CDR2 as YENEEA. Unmatched junction bases numbered 6, after V lost 5 bases and J lost 5 bases. Here the CDR3 DNA reads TGTGCCAGCAGCCCATCGACTAGCCACGAGCAGTACTTC. This gives the protein CASSPSTSHEQYF.

V and J are TRBV5-6 and TRBJ2-3; 7 bases map to TRBD1. In germline, CDR1 is SGHDT, CDR2 YYEEEE. V was clipped by 4 bases and J by 5 bases; unmatched bases: 7. The CDR3 is 14 residues long. The DNA for the CDR3 is TGTGCCAGCAGCCCAGACAGGGTGGGAGATACGCAGTATTTT. Translating gives CASSPDRVGDTQYF.

The chain links TRBV10-3 to TRBJ2-7, with 7 positions matching TRBD2. The CDR3 consists of 13 residues. Unmatched junction bases numbered 10, after V lost 10 bases and J lost 4 bases. Germline loops: CDR1 ENHRY, CDR2 SYGVKD. The CDR3: CANPGLPAYEQYF. In DNA form, the CDR3 reads TGTGCCAACCCGGGACTACCGGCGTACGAGCAGTACTTC.

This chain joins TRBV30 and TRBJ1-4, with no clear D. The germline gives CDR1 GTSNPN, CDR2 SVGIG (reference sequence). The germline V and J ends were trimmed by 1 base and 2 bases, with 5 bases remaining between them. The CDR3 sequence is 13 residues long. For the CDR3, the DNA is TGTGCCTGGAGTGACGGTACTAATGAAAAACTGTTTTTT. This encodes CAWSDGTNEKLFF.

CDR3 sequence (DNA): TGTGCCAGCAGCTTTCCGCGAGCGGGACGGTCCTACAATGAGCAGTTCTTC. It codes for CASSFPRAGRSYNEQFF. The V and J genes are TRBV7-2 and TRBJ2-1; TRBD2 matches at 7 bases. Germline CDR1 SGHTA, CDR2 FQGNSA. CDR3 length: 17 residues. With 3 bases clipped from V and 1 base from J, the junction kept 9 bases outside the gene matches.

This clone was counted between two and nine times. The chain uses TRBV6-1 and TRBJ1-1; 10 nucleotides match TRBD1. V shed 8 bases and J 9 bases; nucleotides not matched to a gene: 6. Looked up from germline, CDR1 is MNHNS and CDR2 is SASEGT. CDR3 length equals 12 residues. Written as DNA, the CDR3 is TGTGCCAGCGATTGGACAGGGGGTCAAGCTTTCTTT. It translates to CASDWTGGQAFF.

A word on this clone: This sample includes further DNA sequences coding for the same CDR3. V gene TRBV30 combines with J gene TRBJ1-5; 9 bases are shared with TRBD1. Germline V gene sequence: CDR1 GTSNPN, CDR2 SVGIG (reference sequence). The CDR3 covers 16 residues. The junction had 6 bases not matched to a gene; V was cut back by 3 bases and J by 0 bases. This CDR3 is CAWSADRGYSNQPQHF. CDR3 in DNA: TGTGCCTGGAGCGCGGACAGGGGTTATAGCAATCAGCCCCAGCATTTT. Full variable domain (missing parts from reference TRBV30 and TRBJ1-5): SQTIHQWPATLVQPVGSPLSLECTVEGTSNPNLYWYRQAAGRGLQLLFYSVGIGQISSEVPQNLSASRPQDRQFILSSKKLLLSDSGFYLCAWSADRGYSNQPQHFGDGTRLSIL.

The V and J genes are TRBV2 and TRBJ2-7, with D perhaps TRBD2 (5 bases). The CDR3 has 12 residues. Between the trimmed V and J ends, which lost 5 bases and 5 bases, there was a span of 10 bases. Per germline, CDR1 SNHLY and CDR2 FYNNEI. CDR3 in DNA: TGTGCCAGCAGTATCTTGGGAGACGAGCAGTACTTC. This sequence encodes CASSILGDEQYF.

This clone has only one observation. The gene calls are TRBV28 and TRBJ2-3; 7 bases line up with TRBD1. With V trimmed by 2 bases and J by 2 bases, 13 bases remained unmatched. From germline, CDR1 is MDHEN and CDR2 SYDVKM. The CDR3 is 18 residues long. CDR3 sequence (DNA): TGTGCCAGCAGTTTAAGTGGGGAGACAGGGACACTCACAGATACGCAGTATTTT. Translation gives CASSLSGETGTLTDTQYF.

This clone is a singleton in its sample. CDR3 nucleotides: TGCGCCAGCAGCTTGTCAGGGGGCGGCTATGGCTACACCTTC. Protein: CASSLSGGGYGYTF. The V gene is TRBV5-1, the J gene TRBJ1-2, with 8 bases that match TRBD1. The germline CDR1 and CDR2 sequences are SGHRS and YFSETQ. The length of the CDR3 is 14 residues. The trim removed 1 base at V and 4 bases at J, leaving 3 bases unmatched.

This clone has a handful of counts. The genes are TRBV5-1 and TRBJ1-1, with 11 bases lining up with TRBD1. The germline CDR1 and CDR2 sequences are SGHRS and YFSETQ. The length of the CDR3 is 15 residues. Trimming took 3 bases from V and 3 from J; bases not matched to a gene: 4. This CDR3 is CASSSGDRGYTEAFF. Written as DNA, the CDR3 is TGCGCCAGCAGCTCGGGGGACAGGGGGTACACTGAAGCTTTCTTT.

CDR3 residues: CASRYSGSSYNEQFF. CDR3 sequence (DNA): TGTGCCAGCAGGTATAGCGGGAGCTCCTACAATGAGCAGTTCTTC. The chain carries TRBV6-5 and TRBJ2-1; 9 bases agree with TRBD2. The germline gives CDR1 MNHEY, CDR2 SVGAGI. The ends lost 6 bases at V and 0 bases at J; junction bases unmatched: 3. The CDR3 contains 15 residues.